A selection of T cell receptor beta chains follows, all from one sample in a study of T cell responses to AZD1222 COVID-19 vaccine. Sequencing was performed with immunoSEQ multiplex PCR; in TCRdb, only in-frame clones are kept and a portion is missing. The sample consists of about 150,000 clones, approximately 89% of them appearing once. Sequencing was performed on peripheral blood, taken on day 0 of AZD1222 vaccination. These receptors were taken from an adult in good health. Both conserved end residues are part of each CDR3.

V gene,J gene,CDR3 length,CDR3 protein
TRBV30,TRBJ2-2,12,CAWTQGSGELFF
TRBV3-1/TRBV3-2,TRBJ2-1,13,CASSQGILNEQFF
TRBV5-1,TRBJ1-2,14,CASSFGRINYGYTF
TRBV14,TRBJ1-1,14,CASSQMGGGTEAFF
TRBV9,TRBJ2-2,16,CASSVDGGANTGELFF
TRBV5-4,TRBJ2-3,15,CASSLDPTSTDTQYF
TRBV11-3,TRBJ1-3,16,CASSNGQPYSGNTIYF
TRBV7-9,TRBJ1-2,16,CASSLTSGGRPYGYTF
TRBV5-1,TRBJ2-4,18,CASSEGLAGVIAKNIQYF
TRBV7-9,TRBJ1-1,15,CASSLGGSLNTEAFF
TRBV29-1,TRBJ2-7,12,CSVAAVSYEQYF
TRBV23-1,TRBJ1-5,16,CASSQWEGNVYQPQHF
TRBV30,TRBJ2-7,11,CASRNAYEQYF
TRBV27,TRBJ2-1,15,CASSLAGGSYNEQFF
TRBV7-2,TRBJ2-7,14,CASSVGTISYEQYF
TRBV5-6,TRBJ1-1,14,CASSFGQRNTEAFF
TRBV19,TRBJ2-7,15,CASSIGGTGNYEQYF
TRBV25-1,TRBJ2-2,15,CASSETQSNTGELFF
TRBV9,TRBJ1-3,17,CASSVAGGGVSGNTIYF
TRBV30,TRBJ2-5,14,CAWSVGGTQETQYF
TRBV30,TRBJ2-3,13,CAWLKWDGDTQYF
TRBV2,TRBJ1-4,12,CASTGLNEKLFF
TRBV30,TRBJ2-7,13,CAWSVAGSHEQYF
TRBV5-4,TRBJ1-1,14,CASSSSVRNTEAFF
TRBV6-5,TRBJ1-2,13,CASSIQGGYGYTF
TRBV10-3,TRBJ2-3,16,CAISESRGMGTDTQYF
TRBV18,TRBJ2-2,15,CASSPSGANTGELFF
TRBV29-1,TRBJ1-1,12,CSTDRVNTEAFF
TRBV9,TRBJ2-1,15,CASSVDTSSYNEQFF
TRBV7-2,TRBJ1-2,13,CASTSGTPNGYTF
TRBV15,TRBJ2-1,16,CATSTWASGTRDEQFF
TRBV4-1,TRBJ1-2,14,CARSATGGGEGYTF
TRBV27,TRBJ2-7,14,CASSAGTGGYEQYF
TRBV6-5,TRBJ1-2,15,CASSYEAGLNYGYTF
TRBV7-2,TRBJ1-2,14,CASSLGTGRGGYTF
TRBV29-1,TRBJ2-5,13,CSVEAGIGETQYF
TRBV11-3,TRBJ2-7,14,CASSLRAGNYEQYF
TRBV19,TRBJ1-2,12,CASSTRQTGYTF
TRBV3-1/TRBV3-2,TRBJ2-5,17,CASSQLLGLAVQETQYF
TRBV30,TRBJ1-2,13,CAWGTVSYYGYTF
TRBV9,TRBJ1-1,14,CASSVADRVTEAFF